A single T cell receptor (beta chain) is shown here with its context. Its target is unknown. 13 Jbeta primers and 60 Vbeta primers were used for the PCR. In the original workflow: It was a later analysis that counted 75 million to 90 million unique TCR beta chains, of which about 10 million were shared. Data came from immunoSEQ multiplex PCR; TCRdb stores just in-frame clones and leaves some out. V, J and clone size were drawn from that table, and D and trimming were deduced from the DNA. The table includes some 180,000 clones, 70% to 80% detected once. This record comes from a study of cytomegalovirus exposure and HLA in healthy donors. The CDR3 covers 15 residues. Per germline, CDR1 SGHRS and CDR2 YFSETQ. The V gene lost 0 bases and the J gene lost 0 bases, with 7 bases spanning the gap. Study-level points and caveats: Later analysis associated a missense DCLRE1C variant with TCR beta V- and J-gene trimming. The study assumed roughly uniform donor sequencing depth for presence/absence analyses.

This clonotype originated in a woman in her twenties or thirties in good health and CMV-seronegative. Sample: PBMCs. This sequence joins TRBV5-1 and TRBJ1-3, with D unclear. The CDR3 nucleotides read TGCGCCAGCAGCTTGGAAGGGAGCTCTGGAAACACCATATATTTT. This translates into CASSLEGSSGNTIYF.